Listed below are T cell receptor beta chains from one sample, sequenced in a study of blood T cell repertoires in COVID-19. TCRdb keeps only in-frame clones here, not all; method: immunoSEQ multiplex PCR. The sample lists some 700,000 clones; more than 80% were seen once. The sequenced sample was peripheral blood. The receptors derive from a woman younger than 35 with acute or convalescent COVID-19. Each CDR3 is given with its conserved first and last residue. A D gene is named only where the DNA matches it firmly. Clone size is shown for a subset of rows, as once, few, many or a class of expanded clone.

>TRBV4-3|-|-|TRBJ1-4
TGCGCCAGCAGCCACACTAATCAGGCCAGGGGACGGGGTGAAAAACTGTTTTTT
CASSHTNQARGRGEKLFF
>TRBV5-1|-|-|TRBJ1-1
TGCGCCAGCAGCTCTCCTGGAGGTGAAGCTTTCTTT
CASSSPGGEAFF
>TRBV27|-|TRBD1|TRBJ1-1
TGTGCCAGCAGTTCGGGGACAGGGATAGAAGCTTTCTTT
CASSSGTGIEAFF
>TRBV6-5|-|-|TRBJ1-2
TGTGCCAGCAGTTACACGGGAGCCTATGGCTACACCTTC
CASSYTGAYGYTF
>TRBV6-5|-|TRBD1|TRBJ1-1
TGTGCCTCCGCCGAGGACAGGGGGTCTGAAGCTTTCTTT
CASAEDRGSEAFF
>TRBV27|-|TRBD2|TRBJ2-1
TGTGCCAGCAGTTTAGCGGGGGTCCCCAATGAGCAGTTCTTC
CASSLAGVPNEQFF
>TRBV7-9|-|-|TRBJ2-3
TGTGCCAGCAGCGAATACAGGGGGGGCGGGAGCACAGATACGCAGTATTTT
CASSEYRGGGSTDTQYF
>TRBV29-1|few|-|TRBJ1-2
TGCAGCGCCTCGACACCAAACTATGGCTACACCTTC
CSASTPNYGYTF
>TRBV5-4|-|-|TRBJ1-1
TGTGCCAGCAGCGCCCCGGGGCGGGGGGACACTGAAGCTTTCTTT
CASSAPGRGDTEAFF
>TRBV12-3/TRBV12-4|-|TRBD1|TRBJ1-1
TGTGCCAGCAGTTTAGACAGGGGGCCTGAAGCTTTCTTT
CASSLDRGPEAFF
>TRBV30|-|-|TRBJ2-2
TGTGCCTGGGTCGGAGGGTTCAACACCGGGGAGCTGTTTTTT
CAWVGGFNTGELFF
>TRBV2|-|-|TRBJ1-4
TGTGCCAGCAGGAGGACAGTTACAAATGAAAAACTGTTTTTT
CASRRTVTNEKLFF
>TRBV7-9|-|-|TRBJ1-1
TGTGCCAGCAGCTTAGCTGGTCAACGGACTGAAGCTTTCTTT
CASSLAGQRTEAFF
>TRBV4-3|-|-|TRBJ1-3
TGCGCCAGCAGCCAAGACCCCCCCCGGGGGTGGGGAAACACCATATATTTT
CASSQDPPRGWGNTIYF
>TRBV12-5|-|TRBD1|TRBJ1-2
TGTGCTAGTGGCTTCAACCCCGGGACAGGGGTCGGCTACACCTTC
CASGFNPGTGVGYTF
>TRBV7-8|-|-|TRBJ2-3
TGTGCCAGCAGCCTTAGAGACGGGACTAGCACAGATACGCAGTATTTT
CASSLRDGTSTDTQYF
>TRBV6-5|once|-|TRBJ1-5
TGTGCCAGTGGGGACAATCCCGTCAATCAGCCCCAGCATTTT
CASGDNPVNQPQHF